This TCR beta chain was obtained from a study of vaccination effects on CD4 cells after COVID-19. On the study more broadly: It was a median of 72 days after the second dose that post-vaccine samples were obtained. Points from the study as a whole: Late in the post-vaccination period, infection-induced and vaccine-induced clones underwent marked clonal contraction. Nearly all vaccine-induced clones in healthy recipients recognized only SARS-CoV-2.

Here immunoSEQ multiplex PCR was the method, and the copy in TCRdb shows in-frame clones only, minus some. Of roughly 63,000 clones in the sample, around 82% were seen once. CDR3 length equals 14 residues. V was pared by 4 bases and J by 3 bases, with 4 bases of the junction left unmatched. Germline CDR1 reads SNHLY; CDR2 reads FYNNEI. Within the ViraFEST assay, antigen-specific CD4+ T cells underwent expansion with viral peptide pools prior to sequencing. Scientists isolated CD4+ T cells after a roughly ten-day culture period ended. Of the BNT162b2 and mRNA-1273 vaccines, participants received two doses of one or the other. In the vaccine recipients, nucleocapsid antibodies were negative and there was no prior SARS-CoV-2 infection. Concerning this clone: The antigen is undetermined.

Source: CD4+ T cells from PBMCs cultured with HCoV-OC43 spike peptides, taken after COVID-19 vaccination. Sample subset: HCoV-OC43 spike overlapping peptide pool stimulation. The TCR was taken from a human donor who received a COVID-19 vaccine. V gene TRBV2 combines with J gene TRBJ1-1; 8 nucleotides line up with TRBD1. This CDR3 reads CASSGQGTYTEAFF. CDR3 nucleotides: TGTGCCAGCAGTGGACAGGGGACGTACACTGAAGCTTTCTTT.